The 25 T cell receptor beta chains below come from one sample, sequenced in a study of T cell clonality in common variable immunodeficiency. Assay: immunoSEQ multiplex PCR; the TCRdb copy retains only in-frame clones and omits some. The data list about 43,000 clones, none observed once; over 2% falls to the top ten. The sample comprised peripheral blood mononuclear cells. These receptors were collected from a person between 18 and 70 years old in good health.

This clone was seen at least ten times. The read ends 3 residues before the CDR3 terminus; that terminus is restored from the germline J gene. The J gene is TRBJ2-2, the V gene TRBV19; TRBD1 aligns across 11 bases. V lost 8 bases to trimming and J lost 4 bases; unmatched junction nucleotides: 12. The CDR3 runs to 17 residues. The V gene's germline CDR1 is LNHDA and CDR2 SQIVND (reference sequence). The CDR3 region is CASSIRGTGGFTGELFF. The sequenced part of the CDR3 DNA is TGTGCCAGTTCCATCAGGGGGACAGGGGGATTCACCGGGGAG.

This clone was seen at least ten times. From the germline J gene comes the end of the CDR3, since the read stops 3 residues before it. The V call is TRBV10-1, the J call TRBJ1-1; perhaps TRBD1 as D (5 bases). The CDR3 runs to 12 residues. Germline V gene data show CDR1 as WNHNN and CDR2 as SYGVQD (reference sequence). CDR3 bases read: TGCGCCAGCAGTGAGTCGGACCGGGGG. As protein: CASSESDRG. The whole CDR3 sequence is CASSESDRGAFF.

This clone was counted a few times. The read ends 3 residues before the CDR3 terminus; that terminus is restored from the germline J gene. This chain joins TRBV30 and TRBJ1-2; D remains ambiguous. The CDR3 extends over 12 amino acids. CDR1 is GTSNPN, CDR2 SVGIG, per germline (reference sequence). The CDR3: CAWSRANNDYTF. CDR3 DNA, as far as it was read: TGTGCCTGGAGTAGGGCCAACAATGAC.

This clone was seen many times. The CDR3 goes on 3 residues after the read ends, and that part is filled in from the germline J gene. The V gene is TRBV6-4, the J gene TRBJ2-3, with 13 positions matching TRBD2. The CDR3 is made up of 15 amino acids. Germline values: CDR1 MRHNA, CDR2 SNTAGT. Trimming cost V 0 bases and J 6 bases; bases outside gene matches: 0. The chain's CDR3 is CASSDSTSGGDTQYF. The DNA read from the CDR3 is TGTGCCAGCAGTGACTCGACTAGCGGGGGGGATACG.

Note on this clone: The observed sequence ends 3 residues before the CDR3 terminus, with the missing tail filled in from the germline J gene. The chain combines TRBV11-1 with TRBJ2-1, with TRBD1 as a possible D gene (5 bases). The germline V gene has CDR1 SGHAT and CDR2 FQDESV (reference sequence). The V end was cut by 5 bases, the J end by 7 bases, with 18 bases between. This CDR3 has 15 residues. CDR3: CASSQGRIGANEQFF. The CDR3 DNA, read in part, is TGTGCCAGCAGCCAAGGACGAATAGGGGCAAATGAG.

This clone was observed many times. The read ends 3 residues early relative to the CDR3; the germline J gene fills the gap. The gene calls are TRBV19 and TRBJ2-4, with 10 bases identical to TRBD2. Germline V gene data show CDR1 as LNHDA and CDR2 as SQIVND (reference sequence). The CDR3 spans 15 residues. V dropped 5 bases and J dropped 6; count of bases not matched to a gene: 7. The part of the CDR3 DNA that was read is TGTGCCAGTAGTTCTAGCGGGAGCAGACCAAACATT. It translates to CASSSSGSRPNI. The whole CDR3 region reads CASSSSGSRPNIQYF.

This clone was observed many times. The read terminates 3 residues before the CDR3 end, so the remaining end is supplied by the germline J gene. The rearrangement uses TRBV5-1 and TRBJ1-4; the match to TRBD1 covers 8 bases. V dropped 3 bases and J dropped 8; count of bases not matched to a gene: 6. CDR1 SGHRS and CDR2 YFSETQ come from the germline V gene. This CDR3 has 14 residues. The covered CDR3 bases are TGCGCCAGCAGCTCCACAGGGGGGGAGGAAAAA. This gives the protein CASSSTGGEEK. Given in full, the CDR3 is CASSSTGGEEKLFF.

This clone was found many times. Coverage ceases 3 residues before the CDR3 finishes, and the germline J gene fills in the end. The chain employs TRBV30 and TRBJ1-2; no firm D call. Trimming shortened V by 3 bases and J by 4 bases, and 12 bases separated the two germline ends. Germline lookup yields CDR1 GTSNPN and CDR2 SVGIG (reference sequence). The CDR3 covers 13 residues. CDR3 in amino acids: CAWRAQAIYGYTF. The CDR3 bases that were read are TGTGCCTGGAGGGCCCAAGCGATCTATGGC.

This clone appeared many times. Compared with germline, one end of the junction differs, possibly owing to a read error. The CDR3 loop is CASSQDMGQGARNTIYF. The CDR3 bases that were read are TGCGCCAGCAGCCAAGATATGGGACAGGGGGCGAGAAACACC. The V gene is TRBV4-2, the J gene TRBJ1-3; 12 bases are shared with TRBD1. Coverage ceases 3 residues before the CDR3 finishes, and the germline J gene fills in the end. This CDR3 is built from 17 residues. CDR1 and CDR2 (germline): LGHNA, YNFKEQ.

This clone was seen a handful of times. Read sequence stops 3 residues before the CDR3 end, and the germline J gene provides the missing end. The rearrangement links TRBV20-1 to TRBJ2-7; D not certain. The germline V and J ends were trimmed by 2 bases and 5 bases, with 13 bases remaining between them. The CDR3 contains 13 residues. Per germline, CDR1 DFQATT and CDR2 SNEGSKA (reference sequence). The CDR3 spells CSARPTASDEQYF. CDR3 DNA, as far as it was read: TGCAGTGCTAGACCCACTGCCTCGGACGAG.

The table lists this clone with many counts. The missing CDR3 end, 3 residues past where the read stops, is filled in from the germline J gene. V and J are TRBV2 and TRBJ2-1, with D perhaps matching TRBD1 (5 bases). Trimming took off 2 bases at V and 6 bases at J, with 11 bases between the two ends. CDR1 and CDR2 (germline): SNHLY, FYNNEI. There are 14 residues in the CDR3. Partial CDR3 DNA: TGTGCCAGCAGTGAAAAGGCAGGGATCAATGAG. It codes for CASSEKAGINE. The CDR3, in full, reads CASSEKAGINEQFF.

This clone appeared many times. The read halts 3 residues ahead of the CDR3 end, with the missing end drawn from the germline J gene. The chain combines TRBV6-1 with TRBJ2-7; TRBD2 agrees at 15 bases. V dropped 4 bases and J dropped 5; count of bases not matched to a gene: 3. Looked up from germline, CDR1 is MNHNS and CDR2 is SASEGT. CDR3 size: 15 residues. CDR3 loop: CASSGRTSGRDEQYF. The covered CDR3 bases are TGTGCCAGCAGTGGGAGGACTAGCGGGAGGGACGAG.

This clone occurred many times. The read halts 3 residues ahead of the CDR3 end, with the missing end drawn from the germline J gene. The chain links TRBV6-1 to TRBJ1-1; TRBD1 matches 7 bases. The V gene's germline CDR1 is MNHNS and CDR2 SASEGT. The CDR3 extends over 17 amino acids. After removal of 2 bases from V and 1 base from J, the junction contained 10 bases not matched to a gene. The CDR3 sequence is CASSEMGPGQENTEAFF. The part of the CDR3 DNA that was read is TGTGCCAGCAGTGAAATGGGTCCAGGACAGGAGAACACTGAA.

The table lists this clone with a few counts. CDR3 residues: CSAVTGGEAFF. The sequenced part of the CDR3 DNA is TGCAGTGCGGTCACGGGGGGTGAA. The gene calls are TRBV20-1 and TRBJ1-1; a weak D match, TRBD1 (5 bases). The CDR3 extends 3 residues past the end of the read, so its final part is completed from the germline J gene. V was shortened by 6 bases and J by 7 bases, with 12 bases between the two germline ends. Germline CDR1 is DFQATT and CDR2 is SNEGSKA (reference sequence). This CDR3 has 11 amino acids.

This clone was counted at least ten times. The read gets to within 3 residues of the CDR3 end, and the germline J gene fills in the rest. This rearrangement joins TRBV19 to TRBJ1-4; 11 bases are a match to TRBD1. CDR1 LNHDA and CDR2 SQIVND come from the germline V gene (reference sequence). CDR3 length: 15 amino acids. The V gene end was trimmed by 1 base and the J gene end by 7 bases; junction bases not matched to a gene: 2. The sequenced part of the CDR3 DNA is TGTGCCAGTAGTATAGGTGGGACAGGGGGTGAAAAA. Translating it yields CASSIGGTGGEK. The entire CDR3 protein is CASSIGGTGGEKLFF.

This clone was recorded many times. The junction does not match germline at one end; this may be a read error. This CDR3 reads CASSQDSAPTNEKLFF. CDR3 DNA (partial): TGCGCCAGCAGCCAAGATAGCGCTCCAACTAATGAAAAA. The chain joins TRBV4-2 to TRBJ1-4, with no clear D. The observed sequence ends 3 residues before the CDR3 terminus, with the missing tail filled in from the germline J gene. CDR3 length: 16 residues. Germline V lookup: CDR1 LGHNA, CDR2 YNFKEQ.

This clone was seen repeatedly, ten times or more. Read coverage stops 3 residues before the CDR3 terminus; the germline J gene supplies the remainder. This chain uses TRBV2 with TRBJ2-2; possible D gene TRBD1, 5 bases. The CDR3 consists of 14 residues. CDR1 and CDR2 from the germline V gene are SNHLY and FYNNEI. V shed 10 bases and J shed 2 bases, with 14 bases lying between them. The covered CDR3 bases are TGTGCCACCATGGGGCAGGCTAACACCGGGGAG. This sequence encodes CATMGQANTGE. The CDR3 in its entirety is CATMGQANTGELFF.

This clone was counted only a few times. The CDR3 extends 3 residues past the end of the read, so its final part is completed from the germline J gene. This rearrangement joins TRBV7-6 to TRBJ1-4; D possibly corresponds to TRBD1 (5 bases). This CDR3 comprises 13 residues. Trimming stripped 3 bases from V and 5 bases from J, with 7 bases between. Germline V gene data show CDR1 as SGHVS and CDR2 as FNYEAQ. The sequenced CDR3 bases are TGTGCCAGCAGCTTGACAGAGAATGAAAAA. Translated, it gives CASSLTENEK. The whole CDR3 sequence is CASSLTENEKLFF.

Many counts were recorded for this clone. Read data end 3 residues before the CDR3 end; the end is taken from the germline J gene. J is TRBJ2-7 and V is TRBV30; D remains ambiguous. In germline, CDR1 is GTSNPN, CDR2 SVGIG (reference sequence). Trimming cost V 0 bases and J 1 base, with 7 bases left between them. CDR3 length: 13 residues. The CDR3 loop reads CAWSVIASYEQYF. The CDR3 bases that were read are TGTGCCTGGAGTGTTATAGCTTCCTACGAG.

This clone was observed at least ten times. The sequenced CDR3 bases are TGTGCCAGCTCACCAGGGGGGACTAGCACAGATACG. It is translated as CASSPGGTSTDT. The complete CDR3 protein is CASSPGGTSTDTQYF. The rearrangement joins TRBV18 to TRBJ2-3; D possibly corresponds to TRBD2 (6 bases). The read terminates 3 residues before the CDR3 end, so the remaining end is supplied by the germline J gene. The CDR3 is made up of 15 amino acids. The ends were cut back, 2 bases at V and 0 bases at J, with 9 bases in the middle. Germline assignment: CDR1 KGHSH and CDR2 LQKENI.

This clone was seen repeatedly, ten times or more. With the read ending 3 residues before the CDR3 end, the germline J gene is used to fill in that end. This rearrangement joins TRBV20-1 to TRBJ2-3, with 8 bases that match TRBD2. With 3 bases clipped from V and 6 bases from J, the junction kept 11 bases outside the gene matches. Looked up from germline, CDR1 is DFQATT and CDR2 is SNEGSKA (reference sequence). The CDR3 runs 15 residues. The CDR3 here is CSASLSAGVGDTQYF. The CDR3 DNA, read in part, is TGCAGTGCTAGCCTTTCAGCGGGAGTTGGCGATACG.

There are many counts of this clone. The CDR3 extends 3 residues past the end of the read, so its final part is completed from the germline J gene. The chain is built from TRBV20-1 and TRBJ1-4, with D unresolved. Between the trimmed V and J ends, which lost 5 bases and 6 bases, there was a span of 4 bases. The germline CDR1 and CDR2 sequences are DFQATT and SNEGSKA (reference sequence). The CDR3 contains 10 residues. The CDR3 region is CSAADEKLFF. CDR3 bases read: TGCAGTGCTGCGGATGAAAAA.

This clone was picked up many times. The CDR3 extends 3 residues past the end of the read, so its final part is completed from the germline J gene. V usage is TRBV20-1 and J usage is TRBJ1-2; TRBD1 agrees at 9 bases. CDR1 is DFQATT and CDR2 is SNEGSKA in the germline V gene (reference sequence). With V trimmed by 2 bases and J by 5 bases, 6 bases remained unmatched. The CDR3 totals 14 residues. The CDR3 is CSARTDRGLYGYTF. The sequenced CDR3 bases are TGCAGTGCTAGAACGGACAGGGGTTTATATGGC.

This clone was recorded at least ten times. The observed sequence ends 3 residues before the CDR3 terminus, with the missing tail filled in from the germline J gene. The chain couples TRBV5-1 to TRBJ2-7; D unclear. This CDR3 region has 13 residues. The germline CDR1 and CDR2 sequences are SGHRS and YFSETQ. Trimming removed 1 base from V and 0 bases from J, with 5 bases in between. The CDR3 loop is CASSLTASYEQYF. The sequenced part of the CDR3 DNA is TGCGCCAGCAGCTTGACAGCCTCCTACGAG.

This clone was found many times. Coverage ceases 3 residues before the CDR3 finishes, and the germline J gene fills in the end. The chain combines TRBV7-9 with TRBJ2-7; 9 bases align to TRBD1. Germline loops: CDR1 SEHNR, CDR2 FQNEAQ (reference sequence). The J segment lost 5 bases and the V segment lost 5 bases, leaving 10 bases of the junction unmatched. This CDR3 contains 15 residues. The CDR3 sequence is CASSTQGAIGDEQYF. Incomplete CDR3 DNA: TGTGCCAGCAGCACACAGGGGGCCATAGGGGACGAG.